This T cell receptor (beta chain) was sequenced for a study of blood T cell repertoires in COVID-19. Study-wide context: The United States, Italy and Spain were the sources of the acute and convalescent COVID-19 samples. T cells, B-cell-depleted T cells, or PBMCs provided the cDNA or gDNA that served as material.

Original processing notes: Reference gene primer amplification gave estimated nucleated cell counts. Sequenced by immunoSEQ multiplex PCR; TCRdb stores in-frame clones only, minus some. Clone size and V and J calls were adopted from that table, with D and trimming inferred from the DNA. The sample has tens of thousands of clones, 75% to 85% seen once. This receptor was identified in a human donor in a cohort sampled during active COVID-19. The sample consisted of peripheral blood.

The CDR3: CASSVGTGELHGYTF. For the CDR3, the DNA is TGTGCCAGTAGCGTGGGAACAGGGGAACTTCATGGCTACACCTTC. This chain uses TRBV19 with TRBJ1-2, with 7 positions matching TRBD1. The CDR3 spans 15 residues. CDR1 and CDR2 from the germline V gene are LNHDA and SQIVND (reference sequence). J was trimmed by 6 bases and V by 6 bases; bases with no gene match: 13.